This T cell receptor beta chain is drawn from a study of blood T cell repertoires in COVID-19 (TCRdb year 2020). For the study in its entirety: Samples covering the acute and convalescent phases of COVID-19 were provided by collaborators in the United States, Italy and Spain. The prospective study material was composed of cDNA or gDNA derived from T cells, B-cell-depleted T cells, or PBMCs. The dataset comprised deeply sampled blood TCRbeta repertoires from subjects exposed to, actively infected with, or recovered from COVID-19. The repertoires were released in a freely available public database meant as a resource for research on the immune response to SARS-CoV-2. The samples were drawn from two sources: the first 160 participants of the ongoing ImmuneRACE study, and 1,000 to 1,500 subjects contributed by 6 global collaborators. Sample metadata almost always included a de-identified subject ID, COVID-19 status, age in years and sex. Where HLA class I and class II types were available, the types were taken from metadata supplied by the sample provider, not from assay-based typing.

One collaborating source in Seattle enrolled patients while the patients were actively infected and followed the patients over time throughout the course of disease. Each collaborating institution followed its own protocols to collect whole blood in K2EDTA tubes. For TCRbeta analysis, collaborators shipped samples as frozen whole blood, isolated PBMCs, or DNA extracted from either of those sample types. The full study reports these points: The quantity of clinical and demographic metadata differed by source and by participant and was supplied without curation.

The CDR3 has 16 amino acids, counting the end cysteine and phenylalanine. Just the 48-base CDR3 DNA is kept, in frame starting at base 1. The junction shows trimming of 9 bases on V and 2 bases on J, and the gene matches do not reach 13 bases of it. CDR1 is given as LNHDA and CDR2 as SQIVND, both from the germline V gene (reference sequence). TCRbeta CDR3 regions were amplified from genomic DNA using the immunoSEQ Assay, a bias-controlled multiplex PCR. The authors' pipeline ran thus. The number of nucleated cells in each sample was estimated by amplification of reference gene primers within the assay. To quantify the absolute abundance of each unique TCRbeta CDR3 rearrangement, sequence reads were collapsed and filtered. For each sample, productive Simpson clonality was calculated as the square root of Simpson's diversity index over productive rearrangements. What TCRdb holds here is the immuneACCESS table cut down to in-frame rearrangements. Part of the clones is not present; checked against another copy, under half of the missing clones reflect an unresolved V gene, and the others are unexplained. V and J calls and clone size are given by that table; D and trimming were obtained from the DNA. The table for this sample lists roughly 250,000 clones; about 86% of them were counted only once. The top ten constitute roughly 12% of the sample.

In the case of this clone: Its antigen has not been determined. It has no much larger one-base neighbor in the sample; base qualities were not kept.

The sequencing input was peripheral blood. The chain was built from TRBV19 and TRBJ2-7; the central 10 bases match TRBD1. The sequence was obtained from a woman between 25 and 40 years old with COVID-19, enrolled during active disease. The DNA sequence reads TGTGCCAGCAGTGTTATGGACAGGGGGTCCCCCTACGAGCAGTACTTC. The translation is CASSVMDRGSPYEQYF. With all but the CDR3 taken from the reference TRBV19 and TRBJ2-7 genes, the full variable domain is: DGGITQSPKYLFRKEGQNVTLSCEQNLNHDAMYWYRQDPGQGLRLIYYSQIVNDFQKGDIAEGYSVSREKKESFPLTVTSAQKNPTAFYLCASSVMDRGSPYEQYFGPGTRLTVT.